This T cell receptor (beta chain) derives from a study of blood T cell repertoires in COVID-19. Study background: The United States, Italy and Spain supplied acute and convalescent COVID-19 samples. Sources were T cells, B-cell-depleted T cells, or PBMCs; the material itself was cDNA or gDNA.

Germline V gives CDR1 SGHVS, CDR2 FQNEAQ. J lost 0 bases, V lost 5 bases, and 12 bases had no gene match. CDR3 length equals 18 residues. In the study's own analysis: Amplification with reference gene primers provided the estimates of nucleated cell counts. Method: immunoSEQ multiplex PCR; TCRdb's copy keeps in-frame clones and lacks some. D and trimming come from the DNA, and the V and J calls and clone size come from that table. The sample contains about 57,000 clones, approximately 91% of which appear only once. The chain joins TRBV7-8 to TRBJ2-3; 9 nucleotides line up with TRBD1. The source of this sequence is a man aged 55 to 70 with acute or convalescent COVID-19. The specimen sequenced was peripheral blood. The CDR3 sequence is CASSPKFGTGSSTDTQYF. The CDR3 DNA follows: TGTGCCAGCAGCCCGAAATTCGGGACAGGGAGTAGCACAGATACGCAGTATTTT.